The source of this T cell receptor beta chain is a study of blood T cell repertoires in COVID-19. Study in general: Samples representing acute and convalescent COVID-19 were sourced from the United States, Italy and Spain.

Sequencing used immunoSEQ multiplex PCR; TCRdb keeps in-frame clones, though not all of them. The sample holds roughly 100,000 clones, roughly 85% seen once. CDR3 length: 14 residues. Germline CDR1 SNHLY, CDR2 FYNNEI. V was pared by 5 bases and J by 4 bases, with 14 bases between. This clone appeared a few times. Sequencing used peripheral blood. The chain is built from TRBV2 and TRBJ1-2; D perhaps matches TRBD1 (6 bases). The receptor was derived from a woman of 80 years or more with acute or convalescent COVID-19. CDR3 nucleotides: TGTGCCAGCAGTCCCAGGGGTTTGTCCTATGGCTACACCTTC. Residues: CASSPRGLSYGYTF. The full variable domain, rest sourced from reference TRBV2 and TRBJ1-2, is EPEVTQTPSHQVTQMGQEVILRCVPISNHLYFYWYRQILGQKVEFLVSFYNNEISEKSEIFDDQFSVERPDGSNFTLKIRSTKLEDSAMYFCASSPRGLSYGYTFGSGTRLTVV.